The 29 T cell receptor beta chains in this list originate from one sample, sequenced in a study of blood T cell repertoires in COVID-19. TCRdb keeps only in-frame clones here, not all; method: immunoSEQ multiplex PCR. This sample has approximately 300,000 clones, with 86% found just once. Sequenced sample: peripheral blood. These receptors came from a woman in her fifties or sixties with acute or convalescent COVID-19.

The chain carries TRBV20-1 and TRBJ1-4; 7 bases map to TRBD1. Trimming cost V 3 bases and J 0 bases; bases outside gene matches: 7. Germline V lookup: CDR1 DFQATT, CDR2 SNEGSKA (reference sequence). CDR3 size: 16 residues. The CDR3 coding sequence is TGCAGTGCTAGTCCCAGGACAGGCGCAACTAATGAAAAACTGTTTTTT. Encoded protein: CSASPRTGATNEKLFF.

This chain connects TRBV24-1 to TRBJ2-3; D perhaps matches TRBD2 (5 bases). The V end was cut by 3 bases, the J end by 5 bases, with 11 bases between. CDR3 length: 14 residues. Per germline, CDR1 KGHDR and CDR2 SFDVKD. CDR3 amino acids: CATSDVGEEDTQYF. The CDR3 nucleotides are TGTGCCACCAGTGATGTGGGAGAAGAAGATACGCAGTATTTT.

V gene TRBV10-3 combines with J gene TRBJ2-7, with TRBD2 matching over 7 bases. Germline trimming cut 2 bases from V and 3 bases from J; bases unmatched to any gene: 10. CDR1 is ENHRY and CDR2 is SYGVKD in the germline V gene. This CDR3 region has 16 residues. The CDR3 region is CAISETGHGRDYEQYF. The CDR3 DNA follows: TGTGCCATCAGTGAGACCGGACATGGGAGGGACTACGAGCAGTACTTC.

J is TRBJ2-1 and V is TRBV24-1; TRBD2 matches at 11 bases. Germline V gene sequence: CDR1 KGHDR, CDR2 SFDVKD. With 2 bases clipped from V and 6 bases from J, the junction kept 5 bases outside the gene matches. This CDR3 comprises 16 residues. The CDR3 DNA follows: TGTGCCACCAGTGATTATAGCGGGAGGGCCCCCAATGAGCAGTTCTTC. Its translation is CATSDYSGRAPNEQFF.

The chain employs TRBV5-4 and TRBJ2-1; 11 bases line up with TRBD2. Trimming took 1 base from V and 5 from J; bases not matched to a gene: 8. This CDR3 is built from 17 residues. Germline V lookup: CDR1 SGHNT, CDR2 YYREEE (reference sequence). The CDR3 DNA reads TGTGCCAGCAGCTTGTCGTCTAGCGGGAGGAAAAACAATGAGCAGTTCTTC. Encoded protein: CASSLSSSGRKNNEQFF.

J is TRBJ1-2 and V is TRBV15; D is possibly TRBD1 (6 bases). The germline gives CDR1 LNHNV, CDR2 YYDKDF (reference sequence). V lost 1 base and J 5 bases, leaving 8 bases between the germline ends. CDR3 length: 13 amino acids. The CDR3 sequence: CATSRGTGYGYTF. The CDR3 DNA reads as TGTGCCACCAGCAGAGGTACAGGGTATGGCTACACCTTC.

This chain uses TRBV9 with TRBJ1-4, with TRBD1 matching 8 bases. The germline CDR1 and CDR2 sequences are SGDLS and YYNGEE. J gave up 5 bases and V 3 bases, and 9 bases lay outside the gene matches. CDR3 size: 16 residues. Written as DNA, the CDR3 is TGTGCCAGCAGCGGAGCCTCGGGACAGGCGAATGAAAAACTGTTTTTT. Translated, it gives CASSGASGQANEKLFF.

The V and J genes are TRBV19 and TRBJ2-1; D perhaps matches TRBD2 (6 bases). Germline loops: CDR1 LNHDA, CDR2 SQIVND (reference sequence). The V end lost 8 bases, the J end lost 6 bases, and 17 bases lay between the germline ends. The CDR3 covers 14 residues. Written as DNA, the CDR3 is TGTGCCAGTTACTCGGGAGTTAGTAGCAATGAGCAGTTCTTC. Amino acids: CASYSGVSSNEQFF. Full variable domain (remainder filled in from reference TRBV19 and TRBJ2-1): DGGITQSPKYLFRKEGQNVTLSCEQNLNHDAMYWYRQDPGQGLRLIYYSQIVNDFQKGDIAEGYSVSREKKESFPLTVTSAQKNPTAFYLCASYSGVSSNEQFFGPGTRLTVL.

The chain couples TRBV6-2 or TRBV6-3 to TRBJ2-7, with 7 nucleotides matching TRBD1. J gave up 3 bases and V 5 bases, and 7 bases lay outside the gene matches. Germline V gene lookup returns CDR1 MNHEY and CDR2 SVGEGT. The CDR3 length is 14 residues. CDR3 DNA: TGTGCCAGCAGTCCCCTGGGACAGTTCTACGAGCAGTACTTC. This encodes CASSPLGQFYEQYF.

The rearrangement joins TRBV6-2 or TRBV6-3 to TRBJ2-7, with D unclear. CDR3 size: 11 residues. Germline V CDR1 and CDR2: MNHEY, SVGEGT. V was cut by 5 bases and J by 3 bases, with 5 bases left in between. DNA for the CDR3: TGTGCCAGCAGTCCGGTCTACGAGCAGTACTTC. Translation gives CASSPVYEQYF.

This clone was counted a few times. The gene calls are TRBV2 and TRBJ2-3, with TRBD1 as a possible D gene (6 bases). Germline CDR1 SNHLY, CDR2 FYNNEI. This CDR3 is 14 amino acids long. Trimming shortened V by 2 bases and J by 10 bases, and 16 bases separated the two germline ends. CDR3 sequence reads: CASSEPLQGPPQYF. CDR3 in DNA: TGTGCCAGCAGTGAACCCCTACAGGGTCCGCCGCAGTATTTT.

V is TRBV28 and J is TRBJ1-5, with a weak D call TRBD1 (6 bases). V lost 0 bases and J 5 bases, leaving 14 bases between the germline ends. The CDR3 length is 16 residues. Germline V lookup: CDR1 MDHEN, CDR2 SYDVKM. In nucleotides, the CDR3 is TGTGCCAGCAGTTTATGGGGGGGGCTGGGAGATCAGCCCCAGCATTTT. Translation gives CASSLWGGLGDQPQHF.

V gene TRBV18 combines with J gene TRBJ2-2; 9 nucleotides align to TRBD1. Germline V gene sequence: CDR1 KGHSH, CDR2 LQKENI. V was pared by 5 bases and J by 6 bases, with 10 bases of the junction left unmatched. This CDR3 has 16 residues. CDR3 sequence reads: CASSINRGPGPGELFF. CDR3 nucleotide sequence: TGTGCCAGCTCAATTAACAGGGGGCCCGGACCCGGGGAGCTGTTTTTT.

This chain connects TRBV2 to TRBJ2-5; D not certain. Per germline, CDR1 SNHLY and CDR2 FYNNEI. The ends were cut back, 7 bases at V and 2 bases at J, with 5 bases in the middle. CDR3 length: 11 residues. CDR3 sequence (DNA): TGTGCCAGCAAATATCAAGAGACCCAGTACTTC. Translation: CASKYQETQYF.

This clone has only one observation. This sequence joins TRBV7-9 and TRBJ2-3; 9 bases align to TRBD2. This CDR3 is 13 amino acids long. Trimming removed 7 bases from V and 12 bases from J; junction bases left unmatched: 11. The germline CDR1 and CDR2 sequences are SEHNR and FQNEAQ (reference sequence). The CDR3 loop is CASIYQAGTSQYF. The CDR3 DNA sequence: TGTGCCAGCATCTATCAAGCCGGGACTAGCCAGTATTTT.

The gene calls are TRBV21-1 and TRBJ2-1; the D call in the table, TRBD2, was not verified against the DNA. TRBV21-1 is reported as a pseudogene. CDR3 size: 17 residues. CDR3 nucleotides: TGTGCCAGCAGCAAAGAACCGAGGGCCAGCTACTACAATGAGCAGTTCTTC. Its protein is CASSKEPRASYYNEQFF.

The J gene is TRBJ2-7, the V gene TRBV27; the D gene is possibly TRBD2 (5 bases). Trimming removed 1 base at V and 2 bases at J, with 12 bases between. The CDR3 runs 15 residues. The germline V gene encodes CDR1 MNHEY and CDR2 SMNVEV (reference sequence). Here the CDR3 reads CASSLLGRRTYEQYF. The CDR3 DNA follows: TGTGCCAGCAGTTTATTGGGCAGGAGGACCTACGAGCAGTACTTC.

V usage is TRBV4-2 and J usage is TRBJ1-5; D perhaps matches TRBD1 (5 bases). The CDR3 loop spans 14 amino acids. Looked up from germline, CDR1 is LGHNA and CDR2 is YNFKEQ. The germline V and J ends were trimmed by 3 bases and 4 bases, with 10 bases remaining between them. The CDR3 DNA sequence: TGTGCCAGCAGCCATCAGGGTCTGAATCAGCCCCAGCATTTT. The encoded protein is CASSHQGLNQPQHF.

This chain uses TRBV18 with TRBJ1-2, with 7 bases lining up with TRBD1. The CDR3 totals 13 residues. Germline V gives CDR1 KGHSH, CDR2 LQKENI. The V segment lost 1 base and the J segment 6 bases; nucleotides outside the gene matches: 2. The CDR3 loop is CASSPQDRHGYTF. The DNA for the CDR3 is TGTGCCAGCTCACCACAGGACAGGCATGGCTACACCTTC. Complete variable domain (other parts from reference TRBV18 and TRBJ1-2): NAGVMQNPRHLVRRRGQEARLRCSPMKGHSHVYWYRQLPEEGLKFMVYLQKENIIDESGMPKERFSAEFPKEGPSILRIQQVVRGDSAAYFCASSPQDRHGYTFGSGTRLTVV.

V is TRBV5-6 and J is TRBJ2-1, with 12 bases fitting TRBD1. J lost 6 bases, V lost 6 bases, and 7 bases had no gene match. Germline values: CDR1 SGHDT, CDR2 YYEEEE. The CDR3 is 15 amino acids. CDR3 sequence (DNA): TGTGCCAGCACCTCCGGGACAGGGGGCTTCAATGAGCAGTTCTTC. Protein: CASTSGTGGFNEQFF.

The CDR3 spells CASSQEGQQGEKLFF. The CDR3 DNA reads TGCGCCAGCAGCCAAGAAGGGCAGCAGGGCGAAAAACTGTTTTTT. The J gene is TRBJ1-4, the V gene TRBV4-3, with D perhaps TRBD1 (5 bases). V was pared by 0 bases and J by 8 bases, with 13 bases between. Germline V gene lookup returns CDR1 LGHNA and CDR2 YSLEER. This CDR3 region has 15 residues.

The gene calls are TRBV9 and TRBJ1-1; the match to TRBD1 covers 9 bases. J gave up 5 bases and V 0 bases, and 2 bases lay outside the gene matches. CDR3 size: 14 residues. Germline values: CDR1 SGDLS, CDR2 YYNGEE. The CDR3 nucleotides read TGTGCCAGCAGCGTAGCGGGACAGGGAACTGAAGCTTTCTTT. Protein: CASSVAGQGTEAFF. The full variable domain, in which reference TRBV9 and TRBJ1-1 provide the parts outside the CDR3, is DSGVTQTPKHLITATGQRVTLRCSPRSGDLSVYWYQQSLDQGLQFLIQYYNGEERAKGNILERFSAQQFPDLHSELNLSSLELGDSALYFCASSVAGQGTEAFFGQGTRLTVV.

The chain links TRBV12-3 or TRBV12-4 to TRBJ2-1; a weak D match, TRBD2 (6 bases). V was cut by 3 bases and J by 9 bases, with 9 bases left in between. This CDR3 is built from 12 residues. The CDR3 loop is CASSFRRGEQFF. CDR3 nucleotides: TGTGCCAGCAGTTTCAGGCGGGGTGAGCAGTTCTTC.

This chain uses TRBV3-1 (or the pseudogene TRBV3-2) with TRBJ2-1; 11 nucleotides match TRBD2. The CDR3 runs to 16 residues. J lost 5 bases, V lost 0 bases, and 3 bases had no gene match. Germline assignment: CDR1 LGHDT and CDR2 YNNKEL (reference sequence). In nucleotides, the CDR3 is TGTGCCAGCAGCCAAGACGAACTAGCGGGAGACAATGAGCAGTTCTTC. It codes for CASSQDELAGDNEQFF.

The V call is TRBV13, the J call TRBJ2-1; D is ambiguous. Germline CDR1 is PRHDT and CDR2 is FYEKMQ (reference sequence). V was cut by 3 bases and J by 0 bases, with 9 bases left in between. This CDR3 contains 15 residues. The CDR3: CASSLTESSYNEQFF. The DNA for the CDR3 is TGTGCCAGCAGCTTGACGGAGAGCTCCTACAATGAGCAGTTCTTC.

The DNA for the CDR3 is TGTGCCAGCAGCCAAGGACTCCAAGAGACCCAGTACTTC. Its protein is CASSQGLQETQYF. The chain has TRBV3-1 (or the pseudogene TRBV3-2) and TRBJ2-5; D unresolved. This CDR3 is 13 amino acids long. V was pared by 1 base and J by 1 base, with 4 bases between. The germline V gene has CDR1 LGHDT and CDR2 YNNKEL (reference sequence).

The chain is built from TRBV30 and TRBJ1-1; 7 bases align to TRBD1. V dropped 2 bases and J dropped 0; count of bases not matched to a gene: 6. The CDR3 covers 15 residues. Per the germline V gene, CDR1 is GTSNPN and CDR2 is SVGIG (reference sequence). CDR3 nucleotides: TGTGCCTGGAGTAAGACAGGGTGGGTGAACACTGAAGCTTTCTTT. It yields the protein CAWSKTGWVNTEAFF. Using reference TRBV30 and TRBJ1-1 for the parts outside the CDR3, the full variable domain is SQTIHQWPATLVQPVGSPLSLECTVEGTSNPNLYWYRQAAGRGLQLLFYSVGIGQISSEVPQNLSASRPQDRQFILSSKKLLLSDSGFYLCAWSKTGWVNTEAFFGQGTRLTVV.

This rearrangement joins TRBV6-6 to TRBJ2-3; 11 nucleotides align to TRBD1. With 0 bases clipped from V and 13 bases from J, the junction kept 6 bases outside the gene matches. CDR1 and CDR2 (germline): MNHNY, SVGAGI (reference sequence). This CDR3 is built from 14 residues. CDR3 sequence reads: CASSYSNVGQGEYF. CDR3 DNA sequence: TGTGCCAGCAGTTACTCGAATGTGGGACAGGGGGAGTATTTT.

This chain connects TRBV27 to TRBJ2-1; 8 bases map to TRBD2. Germline CDR1 MNHEY, CDR2 SMNVEV (reference sequence). V dropped 1 base and J dropped 0; count of bases not matched to a gene: 5. The CDR3 sequence is 17 residues long. The CDR3 sequence is CASSLWLAGNSYNEQFF. Here the CDR3 DNA reads TGTGCCAGCAGTTTATGGTTAGCGGGAAACTCCTACAATGAGCAGTTCTTC.